Described below is a single T cell receptor (beta chain) sequence and its context. Its antigen is still unknown. TCRdb reanalyzed the 5' RACE reads and collapses them to one entry per CDR3 protein, without DNA. There are 350,000 to 500,000 distinct CDR3 sequences in the sample, with about 2.6% held by the top ten. CDR1 SGHTA and CDR2 FQGNSA come from the germline V gene. The CDR3 extends over 13 amino acids. The data derive from a study of monozygotic twins with inflammatory bowel disease. Overall study results and limits: Added variability in patient repertoires may stem from differing immunosuppressive treatments.

This TCR was sampled from a human donor with ulcerative colitis or Crohn's disease, or a healthy co-twin of an affected twin (not recorded which). V gene TRBV7-2 combines with J gene TRBJ1-1; TCRdb's assignment of TRBD1 cannot be checked, as there is no DNA. The material sequenced was blood. This CDR3 is CASSEQGGTEAFF.